The 24 T cell receptor beta chains given below trace back to one sample, sequenced in a study of T cells of healthy individuals. TCRdb re-analysed the 5' RACE reads in MiXCR, keeping a single row per CDR3 protein. Of 65,000 to 95,000 distinct CDR3 sequences in the sample, approximately 5.4% were seen once. Every receptor here comes from a female donor in good health.

This rearrangement joins TRBV6-2 or TRBV6-3 to TRBJ1-3; D is possibly TRBD1 (5 bases). CDR3 length equals 12 residues. V was shortened by 9 bases and J by 3 bases, with 9 bases between the two germline ends. Looked up from germline, CDR1 is MNHEY and CDR2 is SVGEGT. The CDR3, as DNA: TGTGCCAGTGGGGGACTTGGAAACACCATATATTTT. It encodes CASGGLGNTIYF.

This clonotype was recorded many times. The chain combines TRBV20-1 with TRBJ2-1, with D tentatively TRBD1 (6 bases). The CDR3 contains 15 residues. V lost 1 base and J 5 bases, leaving 15 bases between the germline ends. CDR1 is DFQATT, CDR2 SNEGSKA, per germline (reference sequence). Here the CDR3 reads CSARGTGTSNNEQFF. The DNA for the CDR3 is TGCAGTGCTAGAGGAACAGGGACATCGAACAATGAGCAGTTCTTC.

This clonotype was counted at least ten times. The chain is built from TRBV7-8 and TRBJ1-5; D is uncertain. Germline loops: CDR1 SGHVS, CDR2 FQNEAQ. The CDR3 sequence is 12 residues long. With 0 bases removed from V and 10 bases from J, the gap between germline ends came to 7 bases. CDR3 bases: TGTGCCAGCAGCTTAGCCACTTCTCCCCAGCATTTT. Encoded protein: CASSLATSPQHF.

This clonotype was detected ten times or more. The chain uses TRBV5-4 and TRBJ2-7; no definite D call. CDR1 and CDR2 from the germline V gene are SGHNT and YYREEE (reference sequence). Trimming cost V 3 bases and J 10 bases, with 14 bases left between them. The CDR3 extends over 12 amino acids. The DNA of the CDR3 is TGTGCCAGCAGCTCCCGGACCGCTGATCAGTACTTC. It codes for CASSSRTADQYF.

The chain joins TRBV6-5 to TRBJ2-7; TRBD2 agrees at 9 bases. This CDR3 spans 15 amino acids. Germline V gene lookup returns CDR1 MNHEY and CDR2 SVGAGI. With V trimmed by 2 bases and J by 6 bases, 8 bases remained unmatched. The CDR3 DNA follows: TGTGCCAGCAGTTACGAGTCTAGCGGGACCAGCGAGCAGTACTTC. It yields the protein CASSYESSGTSEQYF.

This clonotype was detected many times. This chain links TRBV6-5 with TRBJ1-1, with D tentatively TRBD1 (6 bases). In germline, CDR1 is MNHEY, CDR2 SVGAGI. CDR3 size: 14 residues. V was shortened by 0 bases and J by 4 bases, with 9 bases between the two germline ends. CDR3 nucleotides: TGTGCCAGCAGTTACTCCCGGGGGCGCACTGAAGCTTTCTTT. This sequence encodes CASSYSRGRTEAFF.

The rearrangement joins TRBV6-2 or TRBV6-3 to TRBJ2-2; D perhaps matches TRBD1 (6 bases). The length of the CDR3 is 15 residues. Trimming took 6 bases from V and 2 from J, leaving 13 bases between them. Germline CDR1 MNHEY, CDR2 SVGEGT. The CDR3 DNA is TGTGCCAGCAGGACAGGAACCTTAAACACCGGGGAGCTGTTTTTT. Translation: CASRTGTLNTGELFF.

The chain employs TRBV10-3 and TRBJ2-7; D unclear. From germline, CDR1 is ENHRY and CDR2 SYGVKD. This CDR3 comprises 13 residues. The V gene lost 0 bases and the J gene lost 4 bases, with 7 bases spanning the gap. The CDR3, as DNA: TGTGCCATCAGTGAGTCGCTTTTTTACGAGCAGTACTTC. It is translated as CAISESLFYEQYF.

In its sample, this clonotype was seen many times. This chain links TRBV9 with TRBJ1-3, with TRBD1 matching over 9 bases. V was clipped by 4 bases and J by 4 bases; unmatched bases: 6. Germline V gene data show CDR1 as SGDLS and CDR2 as YYNGEE. This CDR3 spans 15 amino acids. The CDR3 DNA is TGTGCCAGCAGCCCAGGGACAGGGATAGGAAACACCATATATTTT. It yields the protein CASSPGTGIGNTIYF.

The chain is built from TRBV6-5 and TRBJ2-7, with a weak D call TRBD1 (6 bases). Germline V lookup: CDR1 MNHEY, CDR2 SVGAGI. The CDR3 is 14 amino acids. The V gene lost 5 bases and the J gene lost 3 bases, with 14 bases spanning the gap. The CDR3 sequence is CASSVTGSLYEQYF. DNA for the CDR3: TGTGCCAGCAGTGTTACAGGGAGTCTCTACGAGCAGTACTTC.

Ten or more counts support this clonotype. The chain couples TRBV24-1 to TRBJ2-5, with TRBD2 matching over 8 bases. V gave up 0 bases and J gave up 10 bases; unmatched junction bases: 24. Germline CDR1 and CDR2: KGHDR and SFDVKD. The CDR3 runs to 20 residues. The CDR3 region is CATSDLQSGRPGQVLTNQYF. DNA for the CDR3: TGTGCCACCAGTGATTTGCAGAGCGGGAGACCGGGCCAGGTTTTGACAAACCAGTACTTC.

The chain joins TRBV20-1 to TRBJ1-5; D gene unclear. The CDR3 sequence is 14 residues long. Germline CDR1 and CDR2: DFQATT and SNEGSKA (reference sequence). V lost 5 bases, J lost 0 bases, and 11 bases lay in between. CDR3 region: CSAHTDHSNQPQHF. The CDR3 region has the DNA TGCAGTGCTCACACAGACCATAGCAATCAGCCCCAGCATTTT.

This clonotype was recorded many times. This chain uses TRBV7-6 with TRBJ2-1; 9 positions agree with TRBD1. Looked up from germline, CDR1 is SGHVS and CDR2 is FNYEAQ. V shed 2 bases and J 9 bases; nucleotides not matched to a gene: 5. CDR3 size: 14 residues. The CDR3 reads CASSLPQTGGEQFF. CDR3 DNA sequence: TGTGCCAGCAGCTTACCGCAGACAGGGGGTGAGCAGTTCTTC.

This clonotype was recorded at least ten times. The chain joins TRBV25-1 to TRBJ2-1; possibly TRBD1 for D (6 bases). CDR1 and CDR2 (germline): MGHDK, SYGVNS. Trimming left V 3 bases short and J 12 bases short, with 15 bases between. The CDR3 runs 13 residues. CDR3 bases: TGTGCCAGCAGTGACACCAGGGGCTGGGGGCAGTTCTTC. This gives the protein CASSDTRGWGQFF.

J is TRBJ2-2 and V is TRBV12-3 or TRBV12-4; 7 nucleotides match TRBD1. The ends lost 3 bases at V and 6 bases at J; junction bases unmatched: 1. CDR3 size: 13 residues. CDR3 DNA sequence: TGTGCCAGCAGTTTCCAGGGGGCCGGGGAGCTGTTTTTT. Translation gives CASSFQGAGELFF.

This clonotype was seen a handful of times. The rearrangement uses TRBV5-4 and TRBJ1-6; 10 bases are a match to TRBD1. The germline V gene encodes CDR1 SGHNT and CDR2 YYREEE (reference sequence). V gave up 4 bases and J gave up 9 bases; unmatched junction bases: 7. There are 15 residues in the CDR3. CDR3 nucleotides: TGTGCCAGCAGCGAGGACAGGGGGGTCGGTTCACCCCTCCACTTT. It yields the protein CASSEDRGVGSPLHF. Variable domain in full (rest from reference TRBV5-4 and TRBJ1-6): ETGVTQSPTHLIKTRGQQVTLRCSSQSGHNTVSWYQQALGQGPQFIFQYYREEENGRGNFPPRFSGLQFPNYSSELNVNALELDDSALYLCASSEDRGVGSPLHFGNGTRLTVT.

This clonotype was recorded many times. V and J are TRBV29-1 and TRBJ1-1; D call uncertain. The germline V and J ends were trimmed by 4 bases and 1 base, with 4 bases remaining between them. This CDR3 has 11 amino acids. Germline V gene sequence: CDR1 SQVTM, CDR2 ANQGSEA. CDR3 nucleotides: TGCAGCGTTGGGACGAACACTGAAGCTTTCTTT. This gives the protein CSVGTNTEAFF.

This clonotype was counted many times. Written as DNA, the CDR3 is TGTGCCAGCAACCGGGACATTCATGAAAAACTGTTTTTT. The encoded protein is CASNRDIHEKLFF. V and J are TRBV7-9 and TRBJ1-4; D perhaps matches TRBD1 (6 bases). From germline, CDR1 is SEHNR and CDR2 FQNEAQ (reference sequence). V lost 7 bases and J lost 6, with 12 bases in between. The CDR3 runs to 13 residues. Combining the CDR3 with reference TRBV7-9 and TRBJ1-4 gives the whole variable domain DTGVSQNPRHKITKRGQNVTFRCDPISEHNRLYWYRQTLGQGPEFLTYFQNEAQLEKSRLLSDRFSAERPKGSFSTLEIQRTEQGDSAMYLCASNRDIHEKLFFGSGTQLSVL.

This clonotype has ten or more counts. The chain has TRBV15 and TRBJ2-6, with D unresolved. Between the trimmed V and J ends, which lost 1 base and 0 bases, there was a span of 19 bases. Germline loops: CDR1 LNHNV, CDR2 YYDKDF (reference sequence). This CDR3 has 20 amino acids. The CDR3 nucleotides read TGTGCCACCAGCAGAGTAGAAAGGCAGGTGTTAGTCTCTGGGGCCAACGTCCTGACTTTC. Protein sequence: CATSRVERQVLVSGANVLTF.

In this sample, this clonotype turned up a few times. CDR3 sequence (DNA): TGTGCCACCAGTTCGGGTGGGCTAATGAACACTGAAGCTTTCTTT. The encoded protein is CATSSGGLMNTEAFF. The chain has TRBV24-1 and TRBJ1-1; D remains unclear. This CDR3 has 15 amino acids. Trimming removed 6 bases at V and 0 bases at J, with 13 bases between. CDR1 and CDR2 (germline): KGHDR, SFDVKD.

The chain carries TRBV12-3 or TRBV12-4 and TRBJ1-5, with TRBD1 identical over 8 bases. V shed 1 base, J shed 7 bases, and the junction held 3 bases outside the gene matches. The CDR3 is 14 residues long. The CDR3 loop reads CASSLGQGHQPQHF. DNA for the CDR3: TGTGCCAGCAGTTTAGGACAGGGGCACCAGCCCCAGCATTTT.

V is TRBV16 and J is TRBJ1-1, with D possibly being TRBD1 (5 bases). V gave up 0 bases and J gave up 0 bases, with 5 bases separating them. In germline, CDR1 is KGHSY, CDR2 FQNENV. This CDR3 has 14 amino acids. The CDR3 DNA reads TGTGCCAGCAGCCAATCGGGGGTGAACACTGAAGCTTTCTTT. Translating gives CASSQSGVNTEAFF.

This clonotype was detected many times. The chain combines TRBV7-9 with TRBJ2-3; no clear D. This CDR3 is 11 amino acids long. Germline CDR1 reads SEHNR; CDR2 reads FQNEAQ (reference sequence). The germline V and J ends were trimmed by 5 bases and 3 bases, with 3 bases remaining between them. The CDR3 sequence: CASSLTDTQYF. CDR3 coding DNA: TGTGCCAGCAGCCTAACAGATACGCAGTATTTT.

This clonotype showed up many times. This sequence joins TRBV20-1 and TRBJ2-5; TRBD1 matches at 7 bases. Germline V gene data show CDR1 as DFQATT and CDR2 as SNEGSKA (reference sequence). The CDR3 extends over 19 amino acids. The V and J ends lost 1 base and 4 bases, in that order; junction bases with no gene match: 21. The CDR3 loop reads CSARGISGGTGVFVETQYF. As DNA, the CDR3 is TGCAGTGCTAGAGGAATCAGCGGAGGCACAGGGGTTTTTGTAGAGACCCAGTACTTC.